This TCR beta chain was sequenced during a study of cytomegalovirus exposure and HLA in healthy donors. Findings and limits, study-wide: Excluded were some V segments that proved indistinguishable, including TRBV6-2 and TRBV6-3. The study carried out a later analysis of TCR beta sequences. It associated some 15,000 of them with specific HLA alleles at a false discovery rate of 0.05. Later analysis revealed greater clonal expansion in HLA-associated TCR beta chains than in equally common others. There were several of the most significant clusters that appeared linked to common viral pathogens in a later analysis.

On this clone itself: What it binds is unknown.

The PCR made use of 60 Vbeta and 13 Jbeta primers. Using immunoSEQ multiplex PCR, the repertoire was profiled, and TCRdb retains in-frame clones only, with some absent. The sample has more than 150,000 clones, roughly four fifths seen once; the top ten hold around 1.5%. J gave up 2 bases and V 2 bases, and 6 bases lay outside the gene matches. This CDR3 is 16 amino acids long. Germline V gene sequence: CDR1 WNHNN, CDR2 SYGVQD (reference sequence). The J gene is TRBJ2-5, the V gene TRBV10-1, with TRBD1 matching 9 bases. Sequencing was carried out using PBMCs. The clonotype comes from a man in his fifties in good health and CMV-seronegative. CDR3 protein: CASSEQDRGPQETQYF. The CDR3 DNA follows: TGCGCCAGCAGTGAGCAGGACAGGGGACCTCAAGAGACCCAGTACTTC.